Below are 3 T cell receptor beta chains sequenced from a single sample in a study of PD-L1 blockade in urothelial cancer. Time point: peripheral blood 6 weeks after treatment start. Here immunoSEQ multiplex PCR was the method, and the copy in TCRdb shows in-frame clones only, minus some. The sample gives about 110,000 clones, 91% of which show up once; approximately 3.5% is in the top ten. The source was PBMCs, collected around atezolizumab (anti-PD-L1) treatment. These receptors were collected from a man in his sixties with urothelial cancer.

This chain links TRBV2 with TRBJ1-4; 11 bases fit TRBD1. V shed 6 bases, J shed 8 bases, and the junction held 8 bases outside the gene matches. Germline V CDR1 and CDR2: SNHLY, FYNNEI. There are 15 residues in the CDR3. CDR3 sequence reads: CASRETGTGGEKLFF. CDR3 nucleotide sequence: TGTGCCAGCAGGGAGACCGGGACAGGGGGGGAAAAACTGTTTTTT. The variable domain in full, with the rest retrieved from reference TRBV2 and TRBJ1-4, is EPEVTQTPSHQVTQMGQEVILRCVPISNHLYFYWYRQILGQKVEFLVSFYNNEISEKSEIFDDQFSVERPDGSNFTLKIRSTKLEDSAMYFCASRETGTGGEKLFFGSGTQLSVL.

The CDR3 DNA reads TGTGCCAGCAGTTATGTGGGCGCGGGCACTGAAGCTTTCTTT. It is translated as CASSYVGAGTEAFF. V is TRBV6-5 and J is TRBJ1-1; D ambiguous. This CDR3 contains 14 residues. V was pared by 3 bases and J by 4 bases, with 12 bases between. The germline CDR1 and CDR2 sequences are MNHEY and SVGAGI.

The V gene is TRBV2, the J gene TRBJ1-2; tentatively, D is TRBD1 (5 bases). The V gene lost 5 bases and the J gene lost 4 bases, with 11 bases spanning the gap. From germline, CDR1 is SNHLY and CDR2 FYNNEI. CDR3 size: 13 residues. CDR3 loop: CASSLGGSYGYTF. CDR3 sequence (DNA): TGTGCCAGCAGTTTGGGGGGGTCCTATGGCTACACCTTC.